Listed here is a single T cell receptor (beta chain). The antigen is not known. Profiling relied on immunoSEQ multiplex PCR, and the TCRdb table lists in-frame clones only, not all of them. The table has about 78,000 clones, around 87% seen once. No patient had autoimmune disease or received systemic immunosuppression. Blood sampling took place at baseline, cycle 4 day 1, and cycle 7 day 1. CDR1 and CDR2 (germline): PRHDT, FYEKMQ (reference sequence). The CDR3 contains 14 residues. The junction had 3 bases not matched to a gene; V was cut back by 3 bases and J by 3 bases. The source of the sample is a study of OX40 agonist ivuxolimab in advanced cancers. The study, taken as a whole, reports: There were, on average, more expanded clones in CD8+ T cells than in CD4+.

The sample was CD4+ or CD8+ T cells sorted from blood, taken in a trial of the OX40 agonist ivuxolimab. This clonotype originated in an adult with an advanced solid tumor such as melanoma, head and neck, liver or kidney cancer. The J gene is TRBJ2-7, the V gene TRBV13; TRBD2 matches 9 bases. CDR3 DNA sequence: TGTGCCAGCAGCTTGACTAGCGGCCACTACGAGCAGTACTTC. Its protein product is CASSLTSGHYEQYF.